This TCR beta chain was profiled in a study of blood T cells in healthy people across ages. Broader study findings: Naive CD4+ cells and diversity were both higher in long-lived donors than in aged donors.

The authors ran a second PCR of about 6 to 11 cycles using a sample-barcoded 5' primer and a J-beta primer mix. Carrying 12 random nucleotides, a template-switch adaptor labeled each individual cDNA molecule. MiXCR, run by TCRdb on the 5' RACE reads, gives a single entry per CDR3 protein. Among about 600,000 distinct CDR3 sequences listed, roughly 43% were seen once. The table lists this clonotype with a few counts. Its antigen remains unidentified. Germline assignment: CDR1 LGHDT and CDR2 YNNKEL (reference sequence). The CDR3 length is 14 residues. V dropped 2 bases and J dropped 8 bases, with 13 bases sitting between them.

This rearrangement joins TRBV3-1 to TRBJ2-1; possibly TRBD2 for D (5 bases). This TCR was recovered from a man older than 75 in good health. Sequenced: blood. The CDR3 DNA follows: TGTGCCAGCAGCCAACGGGGTCTTATGGATGAGCAGTTCTTC. Amino acid sequence: CASSQRGLMDEQFF.